These 21 T cell receptor beta chains were sequenced from one sample in a study of early T cells in non-severe SARS-CoV-2 infection. Via MiXCR, TCRdb re-called the 5' RACE reads, giving one row per CDR3 protein. The sample lists fewer than 80,000 distinct CDR3 sequences, roughly 4.6% occurring once. The sample here was whole blood, taken at baseline. The source is an adult who was a healthcare worker with PCR-confirmed SARS-CoV-2 infection or an uninfected control (not recorded which). The donor label of this sample is uncertain.

The sample holds many counts of this clonotype. The gene calls are TRBV6-1 and TRBJ1-2; TRBD1 aligns across 8 bases. The CDR3 contains 13 residues. V dropped 6 bases and J dropped 4; count of bases not matched to a gene: 4. The germline V gene has CDR1 MNHNS and CDR2 SASEGT. The CDR3 DNA reads TGTGCCAGCAGGAGACAGGGGAGCTATGGCTACACCTTC. It yields the protein CASRRQGSYGYTF.

The chain uses TRBV28 and TRBJ2-1; D may correspond to TRBD1 or TRBD2 (7 bases each). This CDR3 region has 16 residues. V was shortened by 5 bases and J by 3 bases, with 17 bases between the two germline ends. CDR1 and CDR2 (germline): MDHEN, SYDVKM. The CDR3 sequence: CASSPHRGGNYNEQFF. The CDR3 region has the DNA TGTGCCAGCAGTCCTCACAGGGGAGGGAACTACAATGAGCAGTTCTTC.

In its sample, this clonotype was seen a few times. V usage is TRBV6-2 or TRBV6-3 and J usage is TRBJ2-3, with TRBD2 matching 10 bases. CDR1 and CDR2 (germline): MNHEY, SVGEGT. CDR3 length: 19 amino acids. Trimming removed 6 bases from V and 2 bases from J; junction bases left unmatched: 17. CDR3 amino acids: CASSRRYSGGVAHTDTQYF. CDR3 nucleotides: TGTGCCAGCAGCCGAAGGTACAGCGGGGGGGTCGCCCACACAGATACGCAGTATTTT.

This clonotype was counted ten times or more. The CDR3 sequence is CASSYSLAGGSTDTQYF. The CDR3 DNA reads TGTGCCAGCAGTTACTCGCTAGCGGGGGGGAGCACAGATACGCAGTATTTT. The genes are TRBV6-6 and TRBJ2-3; 12 bases are shared with TRBD2. The CDR3 length is 17 residues. The ends lost 0 bases at V and 0 bases at J; junction bases unmatched: 1. CDR1 is MNHNY, CDR2 SVGAGI, per germline (reference sequence).

This clonotype was observed a few times. The chain joins TRBV5-1 to TRBJ2-2, with 8 bases aligning to TRBD1. CDR1 and CDR2 from the germline V gene are SGHRS and YFSETQ. This CDR3 is built from 14 residues. V gave up 4 bases and J gave up 4 bases; unmatched junction bases: 3. The CDR3 region has the DNA TGCGCCAGCAGCCGGGACAGGTCCACCGGGGAGCTGTTTTTT. It encodes CASSRDRSTGELFF.

The genes are TRBV6-5 and TRBJ1-1; tentative D call: TRBD1 (5 bases). CDR3 length equals 15 residues. Trimming removed 6 bases from V and 0 bases from J, with 14 bases in between. CDR1 is MNHEY and CDR2 is SVGAGI in the germline V gene. CDR3 in DNA: TGTGCCAGCAGCTGGGGCCGGAACATGAACACTGAAGCTTTCTTT. It translates to CASSWGRNMNTEAFF.

This clonotype was seen at least ten times. This chain links TRBV20-1 with TRBJ1-5; tentatively, D is TRBD1 (6 bases). Germline V gene sequence: CDR1 DFQATT, CDR2 SNEGSKA (reference sequence). The CDR3 has 14 residues. Between the trimmed V and J ends, which lost 4 bases and 3 bases, there was a span of 13 bases. The CDR3 reads CSAKGETDNQPQHF. DNA of the CDR3: TGCAGTGCTAAGGGGGAGACAGACAATCAGCCCCAGCATTTT.

This clonotype was detected many times. The chain couples TRBV7-9 to TRBJ1-2; no clear D gene. CDR3 length: 17 amino acids. CDR1 is SEHNR and CDR2 is FQNEAQ in the germline V gene (reference sequence). V was trimmed by 5 bases and J by 5 bases, leaving 24 bases between them. The CDR3 DNA sequence: TGTGCCAGCAGCCCCCCCGAGGGAAGGCCTCTGTTTTATGGCTACACCTTC. Encoded protein: CASSPPEGRPLFYGYTF.

In this sample, this clonotype turned up a few times. The CDR3 coding sequence is TGCAGTGCTAGACTAGCGGGGGGCGGCTACAATGAGCAGTTCTTC. This sequence encodes CSARLAGGGYNEQFF. The chain carries TRBV20-1 and TRBJ2-1; 11 bases align to TRBD2. After removal of 2 bases from V and 3 bases from J, the junction contained 3 bases not matched to a gene. The CDR3 loop spans 15 amino acids. From germline, CDR1 is DFQATT and CDR2 SNEGSKA (reference sequence).

This clonotype has at least ten counts. J is TRBJ2-1 and V is TRBV6-5; D gene unclear. The CDR3 is 13 amino acids. V was pared by 6 bases and J by 4 bases, with 10 bases between. Germline V lookup: CDR1 MNHEY, CDR2 SVGAGI. The CDR3 reads CASSTVLYNEQFF. The CDR3 DNA is TGTGCCAGCAGCACGGTCCTATACAATGAGCAGTTCTTC.

The sample holds a few counts of this clonotype. The chain joins TRBV12-3 or TRBV12-4 to TRBJ2-7; 7 bases align to TRBD1. The CDR3 has 16 amino acids. Trimming took 5 bases from V and 0 from J; bases not matched to a gene: 10. The CDR3 DNA reads TGTGCCAGCAGTAGGGGGCGAGAATCTAGCTCCTACGAGCAGTACTTC. Protein product: CASSRGRESSSYEQYF.

This clonotype was found a few times. This chain's CDR3 is CASRTTGNSGNTIYF. The CDR3 bases are TGTGCCAGCAGGACCACAGGAAACTCTGGAAACACCATATATTTT. The genes are TRBV28 and TRBJ1-3; possibly TRBD1 for D (5 bases). Trimming took off 6 bases at V and 0 bases at J, with 12 bases between the two ends. The V gene's germline CDR1 is MDHEN and CDR2 SYDVKM. The CDR3 has 15 residues.

At least ten counts were recorded for this clonotype. J is TRBJ2-1 and V is TRBV5-4, with unresolved D. Germline CDR1 and CDR2: SGHNT and YYREEE (reference sequence). The CDR3 length is 14 residues. Trimming left V 4 bases short and J 4 bases short, with 12 bases between. CDR3 DNA: TGTGCCAGCAGCCCCACGAGACAATACAATGAGCAGTTCTTC. This codes for CASSPTRQYNEQFF.

This clonotype was observed at least ten times. The chain links TRBV4-3 to TRBJ2-7, with a possible D match to TRBD1 (6 bases). The V end lost 1 base, the J end lost 7 bases, and 17 bases lay between the germline ends. The CDR3 extends over 15 amino acids. Per the germline V gene, CDR1 is LGHNA and CDR2 is YSLEER. The CDR3 is CASSQASEGTGEQYF. DNA of the CDR3: TGCGCCAGCAGCCAAGCCTCCGAGGGAACAGGGGAGCAGTACTTC.

This clonotype was detected ten times or more. J is TRBJ2-1 and V is TRBV7-8; 14 positions agree with TRBD2. Germline CDR1 SGHVS, CDR2 FQNEAQ. Trimming removed 5 bases from V and 6 bases from J; junction bases left unmatched: 9. The CDR3 is 17 residues long. The CDR3 nucleotides are TGTGCCAGCAGCCCCCAGGGACTAGCGGGGGCAAGCAATGAGCAGTTCTTC. Translating gives CASSPQGLAGASNEQFF.

This rearrangement joins TRBV19 to TRBJ2-5, with D hard to call. Germline V gene data show CDR1 as LNHDA and CDR2 as SQIVND (reference sequence). V lost 3 bases, J lost 3 bases, and 2 bases lay in between. This CDR3 has 11 residues. The CDR3: CASSMEETQYF. For the CDR3, the DNA is TGTGCCAGTAGTATGGAAGAGACCCAGTACTTC.

This clonotype was recorded a few times. V usage is TRBV11-2 and J usage is TRBJ2-5; D perhaps matches TRBD1 (5 bases). The germline gives CDR1 SGHAT, CDR2 FQNNGV. Trimming took off 1 base at V and 1 base at J, with 10 bases between the two ends. The CDR3 is 15 residues long. The chain's CDR3 is CASSLGQGSQETQYF. CDR3 nucleotides: TGTGCCAGCAGCTTAGGGCAGGGATCCCAAGAGACCCAGTACTTC.

This clonotype showed up just a few times. The chain combines TRBV5-6 with TRBJ1-5; tentative D call: TRBD1 (6 bases). Germline CDR1 is SGHDT and CDR2 is YYEEEE. This CDR3 has 14 amino acids. Trimming pared 4 bases from V and 4 bases from J, leaving 12 bases between. CDR3 loop: CASSKQGINQPQHF. The CDR3 DNA follows: TGTGCCAGCAGCAAACAGGGAATTAATCAGCCCCAGCATTTT.

This clonotype was counted ten times or more. The chain joins TRBV12-3 or TRBV12-4 to TRBJ1-5, with D unresolved. Trimming left V 3 bases short and J 6 bases short, with 6 bases between. This CDR3 contains 12 residues. CDR3 bases: TGTGCCAGCAGTTTTGGTTCTCAGCCCCAGCATTTT. Amino acid sequence: CASSFGSQPQHF.

V and J are TRBV20-1 and TRBJ2-1, with D maybe TRBD2 (7 bases). The germline V gene has CDR1 DFQATT and CDR2 SNEGSKA (reference sequence). The CDR3 is 16 amino acids. The ends were cut back, 3 bases at V and 4 bases at J, with 19 bases in the middle. CDR3 sequence reads: CSASGYIGGPYNEQFF. CDR3 in DNA: TGCAGTGCTAGCGGGTATATCGGGGGGCCTTACAATGAGCAGTTCTTC.

This clonotype has just a few counts. This rearrangement joins TRBV29-1 to TRBJ2-5; TRBD1 is a possible D gene (6 bases). The germline gives CDR1 SQVTM, CDR2 ANQGSEA. CDR3 length equals 13 residues. V was trimmed by 7 bases and J by 5 bases, leaving 17 bases between them. The DNA of the CDR3 is TGCAGCGCTACCTTTCACAGGGAGGAGACCCAGTACTTC. This encodes CSATFHREETQYF.